The source of this TCR beta chain is a study of cytomegalovirus exposure and HLA in healthy donors. Looking at the study overall: For the approximately 400 genotyped donors, about 81% fell within the Caucasian-associated ancestry cluster. General study points: Reportedly, fewer N-insertions than the approximately 600-donor mean appeared in an Asian-associated ancestry cluster in a later analysis. Diagnosis of cytomegalovirus status made by the classifier reportedly showed high specificity and sensitivity. Reports state that TCR beta sequences accurately predicted most subjects' HLA-A and HLA-B alleles.

Turning to this clone: Antigen specificity is unknown.

The study ran its PCR with 60 Vbeta and 13 Jbeta primers. The assay was immunoSEQ multiplex PCR, and TCRdb's table has in-frame clones only and misses some. The sample records under 100,000 clones, around 80% being singletons. Input material: PBMCs. This TCR came from a human donor in good health.

Here the CDR3 reads CASSLGNRFGETQYF. The CDR3 DNA is TGTGCCAGCAGTTTAGGAAACAGGTTTGGAGAGACCCAGTACTTC. The V call is TRBV28, the J call TRBJ2-5, with a tentative D call TRBD1 (5 bases). The V end lost 2 bases, the J end lost 4 bases, and 14 bases lay between the germline ends. CDR3 length equals 15 residues. Germline assignment: CDR1 MDHEN and CDR2 SYDVKM. Variable domain in full (rest from reference TRBV28 and TRBJ2-5): DVKVTQSSRYLVKRTGEKVFLECVQDMDHENMFWYRQDPGLGLRLIYFSYDVKMKEKGDIPEGYSVSREKKERFSLILESASTNQTSMYLCASSLGNRFGETQYFGPGTRLLVL.